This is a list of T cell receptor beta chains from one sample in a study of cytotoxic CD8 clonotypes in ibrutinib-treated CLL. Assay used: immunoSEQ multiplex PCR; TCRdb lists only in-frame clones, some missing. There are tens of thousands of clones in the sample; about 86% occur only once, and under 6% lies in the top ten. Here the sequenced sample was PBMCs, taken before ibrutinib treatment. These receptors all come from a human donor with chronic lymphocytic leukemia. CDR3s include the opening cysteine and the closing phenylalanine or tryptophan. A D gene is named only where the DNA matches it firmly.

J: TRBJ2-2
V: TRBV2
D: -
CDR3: CASTLGRRGELFF

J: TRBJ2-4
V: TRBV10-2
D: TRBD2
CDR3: CASSEAGGRAGNIQYF

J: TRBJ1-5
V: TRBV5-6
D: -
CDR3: CASSLVGRALVNQPQHF

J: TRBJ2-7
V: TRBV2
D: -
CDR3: CASSSNYEQYF

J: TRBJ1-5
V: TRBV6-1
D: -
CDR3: CASSERFPGSQPQHF

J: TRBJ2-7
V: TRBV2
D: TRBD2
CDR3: CASSLEAGGYEQYF

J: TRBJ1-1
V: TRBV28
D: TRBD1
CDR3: CASTPDRAGGVTEAFF

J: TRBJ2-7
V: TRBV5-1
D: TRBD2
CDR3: CASSLSRGLAGEQYF

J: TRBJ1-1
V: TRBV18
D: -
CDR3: CASSPRTGQRGTEAFF

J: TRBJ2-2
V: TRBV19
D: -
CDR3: CASSIELAAGELFF

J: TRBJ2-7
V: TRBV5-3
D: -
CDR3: CARSPLPPLKQYF

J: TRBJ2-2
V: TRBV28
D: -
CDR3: CASSFSGGELFF

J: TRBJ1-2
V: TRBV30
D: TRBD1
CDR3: CAWTTGDFDGYTF

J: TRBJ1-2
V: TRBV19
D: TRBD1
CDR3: CASLDRFYGYTF

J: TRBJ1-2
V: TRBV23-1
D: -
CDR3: CASSPRGGYTF